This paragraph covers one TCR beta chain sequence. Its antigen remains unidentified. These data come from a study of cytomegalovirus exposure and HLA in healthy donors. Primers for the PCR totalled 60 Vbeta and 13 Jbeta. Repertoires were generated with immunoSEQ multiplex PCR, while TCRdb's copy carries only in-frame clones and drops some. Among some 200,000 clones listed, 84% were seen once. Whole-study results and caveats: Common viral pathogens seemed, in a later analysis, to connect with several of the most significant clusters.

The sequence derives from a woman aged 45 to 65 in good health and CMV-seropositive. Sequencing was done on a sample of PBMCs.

The CDR3 DNA follows: TGTGCCAGTAGTATTGGTCTTGGACAGGGTTCAGATACGCAGTATTTT. Translation gives CASSIGLGQGSDTQYF. V and J are TRBV19 and TRBJ2-3; 8 nucleotides align to TRBD1. Per germline, CDR1 LNHDA and CDR2 SQIVND (reference sequence). V gave up 3 bases and J gave up 4 bases; unmatched junction bases: 9. The CDR3 contains 16 residues.